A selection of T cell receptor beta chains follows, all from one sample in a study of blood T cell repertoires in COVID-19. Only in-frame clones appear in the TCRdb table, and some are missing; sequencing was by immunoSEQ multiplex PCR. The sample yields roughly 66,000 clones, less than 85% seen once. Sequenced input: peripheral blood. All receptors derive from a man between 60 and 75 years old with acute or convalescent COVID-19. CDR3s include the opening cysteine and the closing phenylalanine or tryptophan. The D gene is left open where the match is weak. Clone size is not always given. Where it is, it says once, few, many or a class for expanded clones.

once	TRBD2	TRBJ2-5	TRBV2	TGTGCCAGCAGAGAGCTAGCGGGGCACGAGACCCAGTACTTC	CASRELAGHETQYF
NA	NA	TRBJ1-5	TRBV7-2	TGTGCCAGCAGCTTAGCGGGCGGGAGCAATCAGCCCCAGCATTTT	CASSLAGGSNQPQHF
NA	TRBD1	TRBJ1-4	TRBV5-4	TGTGCCAGCAGCTTGGGACAGGGTGAGCAGGAAAAACTGTTTTTT	CASSLGQGEQEKLFF
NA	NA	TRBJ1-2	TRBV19	TGTGCCAGTAGGTTCGGGGGGATCCTCTATGGCTACACCTTC	CASRFGGILYGYTF
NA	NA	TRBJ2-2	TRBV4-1	TGCGCCAGCAGCCAAGATCCGACTTTTTTTGGATCCGGGGAGCTGTTTTTT	CASSQDPTFFGSGELFF
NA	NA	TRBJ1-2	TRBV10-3	TGTGCCATCAGTGGAGGGAACCCCCTCTCCTTC	CAISGGNPLSF
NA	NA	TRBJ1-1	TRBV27	TGTGCCAGCAGTAGGGGGTTCCACACTGAAGCTTTCTTT	CASSRGFHTEAFF
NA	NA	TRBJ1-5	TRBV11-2	TGTGCCAGCAGCCAGAACGCAGGGGTCCATCAGCCCCAGCATTTT	CASSQNAGVHQPQHF
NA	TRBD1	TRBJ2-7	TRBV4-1	TGCGCCAGCAGCCAAGAGAGGGGGACAGGCCAACTCTACGAGCAGTACTTC	CASSQERGTGQLYEQYF
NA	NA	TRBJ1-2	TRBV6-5	TGTGCCAGCAGCCAGGAGGGAGGCACTAACTATGGCTACACCTTC	CASSQEGGTNYGYTF
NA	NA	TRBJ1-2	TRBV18	TGTGCCAGCTCACCGGGACACGGCTATGGCTACACCTTC	CASSPGHGYGYTF
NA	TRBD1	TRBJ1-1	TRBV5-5	TGTGCCAGCAGCCTATTTGGACAGGGGACTGAAGCTTTCTTT	CASSLFGQGTEAFF
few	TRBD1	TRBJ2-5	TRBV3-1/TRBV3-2	TGTGCCAGCAGCCACACAGGGGTAGAGACCCAGTACTTC	CASSHTGVETQYF
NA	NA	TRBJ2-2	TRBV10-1	TGCGCCAGCCGCACCCTCCGAGAGCCTCGAGGGGACACACAAAGGGAGCTGTTTTTT	CASRTLREPRGDTQRELFF
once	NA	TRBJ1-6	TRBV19	TGTGCCAGTAGCGTCCTTCAGGGTTCACCCCTCCACTTT	CASSVLQGSPLHF
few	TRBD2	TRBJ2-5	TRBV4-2	TGTGCCAGCAGCCCGATAATAGCGGGGTATCAAGAGACCCAGTACTTC	CASSPIIAGYQETQYF
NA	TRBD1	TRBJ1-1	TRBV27	TGTGCCAGCAGTTTATTCGGGACAGGGGGTGAAGAAGCTTTCTTT	CASSLFGTGGEEAFF
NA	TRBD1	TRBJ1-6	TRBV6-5	TGTGCCAGCAGTTATGGGACGACAGGGGGAGGTTCACCCCTCCACTTT	CASSYGTTGGGSPLHF
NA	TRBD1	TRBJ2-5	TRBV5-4	TGTGCCAGCAGCTTGCCAACAGGGGACCAAGAGACCCAGTACTTC	CASSLPTGDQETQYF
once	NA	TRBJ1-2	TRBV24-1	TGTGCCACCAGTGACACACAGGGAAGTCATGGCTACACCTTC	CATSDTQGSHGYTF
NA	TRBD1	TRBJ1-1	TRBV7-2	TGTGCCAGCAGCTTAGAAAGGTGGAGGGGGCGAGCAAGTGAAGCTTTCTTT	CASSLERWRGRASEAFF
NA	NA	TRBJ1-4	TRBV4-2	TGTGCCAGCAGCCAAGTTGCAGGGGCTAATGAAAAACTGTTTTTT	CASSQVAGANEKLFF
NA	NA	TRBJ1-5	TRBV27	TGTGCCAGCAGTTTAGTTCAGGGAGGTCAGCCCCAGCATTTT	CASSLVQGGQPQHF
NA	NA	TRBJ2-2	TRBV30	TGTGCCTGGAGTCGTTCCCACACCGGGGAGCTGTTTTTT	CAWSRSHTGELFF
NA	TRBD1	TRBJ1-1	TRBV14	TGTGCCAGCAGCCGCCTGGGACAGGGGGACACTGAAGCTTTCTTT	CASSRLGQGDTEAFF
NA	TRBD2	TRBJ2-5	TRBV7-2	TGTGCCAGCAGCTTAGGGGTTAGCGGGGCCCAAGAGACCCAGTACTTC	CASSLGVSGAQETQYF
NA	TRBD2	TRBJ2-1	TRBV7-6	TGTGCCAGCAGCTTAGTCTCAGCGGGGAGTGAGCAGTTCTTC	CASSLVSAGSEQFF
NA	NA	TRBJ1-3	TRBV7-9	TGTGCCAGCTCCCGAGGGGGTAATCTCGGAAACACCATATATTTT	CASSRGGNLGNTIYF
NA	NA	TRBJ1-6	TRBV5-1	TGCGCCAGCAGCAGTACAGGGAGCAATTCACCCCTCCACTTT	CASSSTGSNSPLHF
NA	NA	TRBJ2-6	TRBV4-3	TGCGCCAGCAGCCCTACACAGGGAACTGGGGCCAACGTCCTGACTTTC	CASSPTQGTGANVLTF
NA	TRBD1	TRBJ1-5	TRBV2	TGTGCCAGCAGCGTACAGGGGTCCAATCAGCCCCAGCATTTT	CASSVQGSNQPQHF
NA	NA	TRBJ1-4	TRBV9	TGTGCCAGCAGCGCAACTATAGTACCCGCTAGGGAAAAACTGTTTTTT	CASSATIVPAREKLFF
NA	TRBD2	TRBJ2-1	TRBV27	TGTGCCAGCAGGGGGCTTCTAGCGGGGGGTTACAATGAGCAGTTCTTC	CASRGLLAGGYNEQFF
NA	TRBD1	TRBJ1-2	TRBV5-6	TGTGCCAGCAGCTTGGGTCGGACCGGGACAGGCTATGGCTACACCTTC	CASSLGRTGTGYGYTF
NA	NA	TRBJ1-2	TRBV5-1	TGCGCCAGCAGTCTCCAGGGAGGGGACTATGGCTACACCTTC	CASSLQGGDYGYTF
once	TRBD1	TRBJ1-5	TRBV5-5	TGTGCCAGCAGCCAAGACAGGGGGTTGTTTAGCAATCAGCCCCAGCATTTT	CASSQDRGLFSNQPQHF
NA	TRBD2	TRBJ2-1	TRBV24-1	TGTGCCACCGGTCGGAGCGGGGGGGGTACCTACAATGAGCAGTTCTTC	CATGRSGGGTYNEQFF
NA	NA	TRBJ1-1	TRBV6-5	TGTGCCAGCAGCGCGGGACGGCAGAACACTGAAGCTTTCTTT	CASSAGRQNTEAFF
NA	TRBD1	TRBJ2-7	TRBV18	TGTGCCAGCTCACCCTCGACAGGGGGAACCTACGAGCAGTACTTC	CASSPSTGGTYEQYF
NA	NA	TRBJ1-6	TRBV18	TGTGCCAGCTCACCAATCCCTTCACAGGGCCCAAATTCACCCCTCCACTTT	CASSPIPSQGPNSPLHF
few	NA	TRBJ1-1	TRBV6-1	TGTGCCAGCAGCGAAGTGGGGGGTGGGCACACTGAAGCTTTCTTT	CASSEVGGGHTEAFF
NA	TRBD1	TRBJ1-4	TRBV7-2	TGTGCCAGCAGCTTGGGACAGGGCGGAAAACTGTTTTTT	CASSLGQGGKLFF
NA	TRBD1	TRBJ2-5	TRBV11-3	TGTGCCAGCAGCTTGACAGGGAGAGGGGAGACCCAGTACTTC	CASSLTGRGETQYF
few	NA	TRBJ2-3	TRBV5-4	TGTGCCAGCAGCTTGGGACAGGCGTCCACAGATACGCAGTATTTT	CASSLGQASTDTQYF
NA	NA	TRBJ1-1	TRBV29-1	TGCAGCGTTGACTTTGGAGGAAGGGTGTTCCACTTT	CSVDFGGRVFHF
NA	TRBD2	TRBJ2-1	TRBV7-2	TGTGCCAGCAGCTTAGGGCTAGCGGGGGGCAATGAGCAGTTCTTC	CASSLGLAGGNEQFF
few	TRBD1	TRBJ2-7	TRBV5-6	TGTGCCAGCACTGACAGGGTGTCCTACGAGCAGTACTTC	CASTDRVSYEQYF
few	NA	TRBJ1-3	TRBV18	TGTGCCAGCTCACCACCAGACAGTTTTTTTGCCTCTGGAAACACCATATATTTT	CASSPPDSFFASGNTIYF
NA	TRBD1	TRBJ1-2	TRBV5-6	TGTGCCAGCAGCCGGACAGGGATCCCTGGCTACACCTTC	CASSRTGIPGYTF
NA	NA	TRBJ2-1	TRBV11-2	TGTGCCAGCAGCTTAGCCCAGGGGGGCCGAAGTGAGCAGTTCTTC	CASSLAQGGRSEQFF
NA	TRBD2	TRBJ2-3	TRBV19	TGTGCCAGTAGCGGGACTAGCAGCTACACAGATACGCAGTATTTT	CASSGTSSYTDTQYF